This T cell receptor beta chain was recorded in a study of spatial heterogeneity in lung cancer. Each CDR3 protein gets one entry after TCRdb re-called the 5' RACE reads with MiXCR. Among around 30,000 distinct CDR3 sequences listed, roughly 8.4% were seen once. This clonotype was counted at least ten times. Time point reported: sample taken at primary tumor resection. Whole RNA came from tumor, nontumor lung or frozen PBMC and was sequenced without being sorted. CDR3 size: 18 residues. V was cut by 5 bases and J by 0 bases, with 20 bases left in between. Germline V CDR1 and CDR2: SGHVT, SQSDAQ. V and J are TRBV7-4 and TRBJ2-4, with D possibly being TRBD1 (7 bases). This sequence originates from a female donor with early-stage non-small cell lung cancer. The sample in question was PBMCs, obtained at surgery. The DNA for the CDR3 is TGTGCCAGCAGCCATCGGACAGGAGGGTTACTAGCCAAAAACATTCAGTACTTC. Protein sequence: CASSHRTGGLLAKNIQYF.